The 13 T cell receptor beta chains in this list originate from one sample, sequenced in a study of molecular identifiers for immune sequencing clone quantification. TCRdb used MiXCR to reprocess the PCR reads, holding one entry per CDR3 protein. The sample carries approximately 10,000 distinct CDR3 sequences, around 20% recorded once. Material: naive CD8+ T cells from blood, with Jurkat cell RNA spiked in. Subset noted: FACS-sorted CD8+CD4-CCR7+CD45RA+ naive T cells. All receptors come from a human donor in good health. Some libraries in this study had Jurkat cell RNA spiked in.

This clonotype qualifies as medium-sized (0.01 to 0.1%). The genes are TRBV7-6 and TRBJ2-7; 8 positions match TRBD2. With 0 bases clipped from V and 6 bases from J, the junction kept 7 bases outside the gene matches. The CDR3 totals 15 residues. Germline V lookup: CDR1 SGHVS, CDR2 FNYEAQ. The CDR3 reads CASSLAPGLAGEQYF. The CDR3 bases are TGTGCCAGCAGCTTAGCGCCCGGACTAGCCGGCGAGCAGTACTTC.

The V gene is TRBV20-1, the J gene TRBJ2-7; 8 bases align to TRBD2. Germline CDR1 is DFQATT and CDR2 is SNEGSKA (reference sequence). CDR3 size: 14 residues. V dropped 0 bases and J dropped 3; count of bases not matched to a gene: 4. CDR3 coding DNA: TGCAGTGCTAGAGAAGCGGGAGCTCTCTACGAGCAGTACTTC. It specifies CSAREAGALYEQYF.

This clonotype is classed as medium-sized (0.01 to 0.1%). The rearrangement links TRBV29-1 to TRBJ2-7; 9 bases are a match to TRBD1. Germline CDR1 reads SQVTM; CDR2 reads ANQGSEA. With 2 bases clipped from V and 2 bases from J, the junction kept 4 bases outside the gene matches. This CDR3 is built from 14 residues. The CDR3: CSVETGTGTYEQYF. CDR3 nucleotides: TGCAGCGTTGAAACCGGGACAGGGACCTACGAGCAGTACTTC.

This clonotype is deemed medium-sized. V usage is TRBV7-2 and J usage is TRBJ2-5; 7 nucleotides line up with TRBD2. Germline V CDR1 and CDR2: SGHTA, FQGNSA. J lost 5 bases, V lost 3 bases, and 9 bases had no gene match. This CDR3 is built from 15 residues. In nucleotides, the CDR3 is TGTGCCAGCAGCTTCCTGGGAGGGCCCAGGGAGACCCAGTACTTC. Translated, it gives CASSFLGGPRETQYF.

This clonotype was counted at least ten times. At one of its ends the junction is not consistent with the germline gene, which may arise from a read error. The V and J genes are TRBV20-1 and TRBJ2-7; 10 bases line up with TRBD2. The CDR3 covers 15 residues. Per the germline V gene, CDR1 is DFQATT and CDR2 is SNEGSKA (reference sequence). CDR3 nucleotide sequence: TGCAGTGCTAGAATCGGACTAGCGGCCTCCTACGAGCGGTACTTC. Translating it yields CSARIGLAASYERYF.

To note about this clonotype: A much larger clonotype is one base distant, so this may be a read error. The missing conserved phenylalanine or tryptophan at the end of this CDR3 makes a read error likely. CDR3: CASSAGWGYTI. In nucleotides, the CDR3 is TGTGCCAGTAGTGCCGGATGGGGCTACACCATC. This chain joins TRBV19 and TRBJ1-2; D gene ambiguous. The CDR3 runs 11 residues. Germline CDR1 LNHDA, CDR2 SQIVND (reference sequence). V was cut by 5 bases and J by 8 bases, with 9 bases left in between.

This clonotype is termed medium-sized. The CDR3 DNA follows: TGTGCCAGCCTCAAGGAGTACCAAGAGACCCAGTACTTC. Protein: CASLKEYQETQYF. The chain has TRBV28 and TRBJ2-5; the D is unclear. This CDR3 spans 13 amino acids. The germline V and J ends were trimmed by 8 bases and 0 bases, with 10 bases remaining between them. Germline V gene lookup returns CDR1 MDHEN and CDR2 SYDVKM.

V and J are TRBV12-3 or TRBV12-4 and TRBJ2-7; D perhaps matches TRBD1 (6 bases). With 7 bases removed from V and 4 bases from J, the gap between germline ends came to 14 bases. CDR3 length equals 13 residues. The CDR3 reads CASTTTGWYEQYF. In DNA form, the CDR3 reads TGTGCCAGCACCACCACAGGGTGGTACGAGCAGTACTTC.

In its sample, this clonotype was seen a few times. This rearrangement joins TRBV19 to TRBJ1-4; D is undetermined. Trimming removed 3 bases from V and 5 bases from J, with 4 bases in between. CDR3 size: 12 residues. The germline CDR1 and CDR2 sequences are LNHDA and SQIVND (reference sequence). CDR3 coding DNA: TGTGCCAGTAGTATCGCGAATGAAAAACTGTTTTTT. The encoded protein is CASSIANEKLFF.

A few counts support this clonotype. The junction does not match germline at one end; this may be a read error. This sequence joins TRBV27 and TRBJ1-1; TRBD1 agrees at 9 bases. This CDR3 spans 14 amino acids. The germline gives CDR1 MNHEY, CDR2 SMNVEV (reference sequence). For the CDR3, the DNA is TGTGCCGGCAGTCTACAGGGGGCTGGCACTGAAGCTTTCTTT. This encodes CAGSLQGAGTEAFF.

By its share, this clonotype is medium-sized. The chain employs TRBV11-2 and TRBJ2-3; 7 nucleotides align to TRBD2. Germline V gene data show CDR1 as SGHAT and CDR2 as FQNNGV. V shed 0 bases, J shed 5 bases, and the junction held 5 bases outside the gene matches. The CDR3 sequence is 15 residues long. The CDR3 DNA follows: TGTGCCAGCAGCTTAGATAGCGGGCTCGGAGATACGCAGTATTTT. It yields the protein CASSLDSGLGDTQYF.

This clonotype was observed a handful of times. A much larger clone lies one base from this, so it may be a read error. This chain links TRBV6-4 with TRBJ2-1; 9 positions agree with TRBD2. Germline V gene lookup returns CDR1 MRHNA and CDR2 SNTAGT. The CDR3 totals 14 residues. The junction had 6 bases not matched to a gene; V was cut back by 3 bases and J by 9 bases. The CDR3 protein is CASSEWPAGGEQFF. CDR3 in DNA: TGTGCCAGCAGTGAATGGCCAGCGGGAGGTGAGCAGTTCTTC.

The chain is built from TRBV7-9 and TRBJ2-7; D remains unclear. V gave up 10 bases and J gave up 6 bases, with 13 bases separating them. Looked up from germline, CDR1 is SEHNR and CDR2 is FQNEAQ (reference sequence). The CDR3 spans 11 residues. As DNA, the CDR3 is TGTGCCACCACCCACCTCCCCGAGCAGTACTTC. Its protein product is CATTHLPEQYF. Filled out from reference TRBV7-9 and TRBJ2-7, the complete variable domain reads DTGVSQNPRHKITKRGQNVTFRCDPISEHNRLYWYRQTLGQGPEFLTYFQNEAQLEKSRLLSDRFSAERPKGSFSTLEIQRTEQGDSAMYLCATTHLPEQYFGPGTRLTVT.